The 8 T cell receptor beta chains below come from one sample, sequenced in a study of blood T cell repertoires in COVID-19. Repertoires were generated with immunoSEQ multiplex PCR, while TCRdb's copy carries only in-frame clones and drops some. The sample comprises about 52,000 clones, around 85% of which are singletons, and less than 20% rests with the top ten. Sequencing was done on a sample of peripheral blood. The receptor source for this set is a human donor in a cohort sampled during active COVID-19.

This clone was observed a single time. The chain joins TRBV5-1 to TRBJ1-4; D gene ambiguous. The CDR3 is 15 residues long. V gave up 3 bases and J gave up 3 bases, with 12 bases separating them. The V gene's germline CDR1 is SGHRS and CDR2 YFSETQ. CDR3 region: CASSSVPGSNEKLFF. CDR3 nucleotide sequence: TGCGCCAGCAGCTCCGTGCCGGGGTCTAATGAAAAACTGTTTTTT.

This clone turned up a few times. This rearrangement joins TRBV10-1 to TRBJ2-7; 8 positions match TRBD1. The germline CDR1 and CDR2 sequences are WNHNN and SYGVQD (reference sequence). V trimming: 9 bases; J trimming: 1 base; junction bases outside the gene matches: 2. The CDR3 is 12 residues long. The CDR3 sequence: CARGQGSYEQYF. The DNA for the CDR3 is TGCGCCAGAGGACAGGGTTCCTACGAGCAGTACTTC.

This clone was recorded once. The J gene is TRBJ2-1, the V gene TRBV7-3, with no clear D. Germline assignment: CDR1 SGHTA and CDR2 FQGTGA. The ends were cut back, 2 bases at V and 2 bases at J, with 4 bases in the middle. This CDR3 contains 13 residues. CDR3 DNA sequence: TGTGCCAGCAGCTTATCGGCCTACAATGAGCAGTTCTTC. This sequence encodes CASSLSAYNEQFF.

This sequence joins TRBV18 and TRBJ2-1; maybe TRBD1 (6 bases). The CDR3 is 12 residues long. Germline assignment: CDR1 KGHSH and CDR2 LQKENI. V lost 8 bases and J 5 bases, leaving 10 bases between the germline ends. CDR3 coding DNA: TGTGCCAGCCTCGGACAGAACAATGAGCAGTTCTTC. It is translated as CASLGQNNEQFF.

The chain has TRBV18 and TRBJ1-1, with a weak D call TRBD1 (5 bases). The CDR3 sequence is 14 residues long. The germline V gene encodes CDR1 KGHSH and CDR2 LQKENI. The ends were cut back, 5 bases at V and 6 bases at J, with 16 bases in the middle. CDR3 protein: CASSTPAGDSEAFF. The CDR3 region has the DNA TGTGCCAGCTCAACGCCCGCGGGGGATTCTGAAGCTTTCTTT.

The gene calls are TRBV11-2 and TRBJ2-5; 7 bases fit TRBD1. V shed 5 bases, J shed 7 bases, and the junction held 13 bases outside the gene matches. Germline V lookup: CDR1 SGHAT, CDR2 FQNNGV. The CDR3 runs to 15 residues. The CDR3 region has the DNA TGTGCCAGCAGCACGGCACGACAGGGATCGGGGACCCAGTACTTC. Protein product: CASSTARQGSGTQYF.

The V call is TRBV28, the J call TRBJ2-2; D is undetermined. Germline CDR1 reads MDHEN; CDR2 reads SYDVKM. The CDR3 runs 14 residues. Trimming stripped 3 bases from V and 4 bases from J, with 9 bases between. CDR3 sequence reads: CASSLAEFTGELFF. Here the CDR3 DNA reads TGTGCCAGCAGTTTGGCAGAATTCACCGGGGAGCTGTTTTTT.

The chain employs TRBV15 and TRBJ1-6; D possibly corresponds to TRBD1 (5 bases). The V end lost 0 bases, the J end lost 6 bases, and 9 bases lay between the germline ends. This CDR3 comprises 15 residues. Germline loops: CDR1 LNHNV, CDR2 YYDKDF (reference sequence). The CDR3 sequence is CATSRDPGLNSPLHF. The CDR3 DNA follows: TGTGCCACCAGCAGAGATCCAGGGCTTAATTCACCCCTCCACTTT.